This T cell receptor (beta chain) was identified in a study of blood T cell repertoires in COVID-19. Study-level background: The cDNA or gDNA used as material had been derived from T cells, B-cell-depleted T cells, or PBMCs.

This table comes from immunoSEQ multiplex PCR, and its TCRdb copy is limited to in-frame clones, with some not included. The data show 300,000 to 450,000 clones, around 92% seen once. Per germline, CDR1 SGHAT and CDR2 FQNNGV. Germline trimming cut 10 bases from V and 7 bases from J; bases unmatched to any gene: 6. The CDR3 has 12 amino acids. The receptor was derived from a woman younger than 45 with COVID-19, enrolled during active disease. The genes are TRBV11-2 and TRBJ2-1; 8 bases align to TRBD2. The sequencing input was peripheral blood. The CDR3 spells CATGTSKNEQFF. Here the CDR3 DNA reads TGTGCCACAGGGACTAGTAAGAATGAGCAGTTCTTC.